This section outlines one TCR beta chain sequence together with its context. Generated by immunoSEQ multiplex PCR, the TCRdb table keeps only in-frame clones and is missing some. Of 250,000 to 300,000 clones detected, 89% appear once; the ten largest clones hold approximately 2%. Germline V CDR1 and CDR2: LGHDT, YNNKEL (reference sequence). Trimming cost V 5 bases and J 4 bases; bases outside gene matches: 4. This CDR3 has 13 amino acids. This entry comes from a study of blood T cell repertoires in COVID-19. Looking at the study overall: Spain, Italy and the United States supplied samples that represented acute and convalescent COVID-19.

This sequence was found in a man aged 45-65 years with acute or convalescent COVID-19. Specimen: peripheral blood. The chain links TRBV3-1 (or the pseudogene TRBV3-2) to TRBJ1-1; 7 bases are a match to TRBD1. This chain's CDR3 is CASSYRQGTEAFF. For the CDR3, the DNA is TGTGCCAGCAGCTACCGACAGGGCACTGAAGCTTTCTTT.